This TCR beta chain was recorded in a study of shared clonotypes between healthy human individuals. General study results and limits: Clonotype sharing among donors likely depends on sequencing depth. Some clonotypes were shared by all four sorted-subset donors, while others were not shared. The non-shared ones had lower generation probabilities than the shared ones.

For this clone: Its matching antigen is unknown.

The CDR3 sequence is 12 residues long. Germline CDR1 SGHAT, CDR2 FQNNGV. V dropped 6 bases and J dropped 0 bases, with 2 bases sitting between them. Naive-designated CD8 cells lacked CD45RO, were positively enriched for CCR7, and omitted terminally differentiated effector memory CD45RA+ cells. Every subset had its genomic DNA shared out evenly among several immunoSEQ plates. Profiling relied on immunoSEQ multiplex PCR, and the TCRdb table lists in-frame clones only, not all of them. The repertoire includes about 2 million clones, approximately 94% of them detected once, and roughly 1.1% sits in the top ten.

The chain uses TRBV11-2 and TRBJ2-2; D not certain. The sequencing sample was made of naive CD8+ T cells sorted from blood. The sequence was obtained from a man aged 18 to 29 in good health. DNA of the CDR3: TGTGCCAGCAGGACGAACACCGGGGAGCTGTTTTTT. It encodes CASRTNTGELFF.